The clone carrying this T cell receptor (beta chain) was counted only a few times. Antigen specificity is unknown. This sample is part of a study of identical twins. The study, taken as a whole, reports: Surplus twin overlap in beta out-of-frame sequences was less pronounced.

V lost 2 bases and J 1 base, leaving 27 bases between the germline ends. The CDR3 is made up of 20 amino acids. A single record per CDR3 protein comes from TCRdb applying MiXCR to the 5' RACE reads. The table lists more than 1.5 million distinct CDR3 sequences, about 30% of them singletons. The clonotype originates from a newborn girl in good health. Specimen: cord blood. This chain connects TRBV12-3 or TRBV12-4 to TRBJ2-7; D perhaps matches TRBD1 (6 bases). The CDR3 spells CASSLSLSHIRTDDSYEQYF. The CDR3 DNA sequence: TGTGCCAGCAGTTTATCCCTATCACATATCAGGACAGACGATTCCTACGAGCAGTACTTC.